One T cell receptor (beta chain) is described in this entry. V lost 4 bases, J lost 0 bases, and 16 bases lay in between. The germline V gene has CDR1 SEHNR and CDR2 FQNEAQ (reference sequence). This CDR3 spans 16 amino acids. This sample is drawn from a study of blood T cell repertoires in COVID-19. Study as a whole: T cells, B-cell-depleted T cells, or PBMCs supplied cDNA or gDNA.

Study processing details: Reference gene primer amplification gave nucleated cell count estimates. Profiled with immunoSEQ multiplex PCR; TCRdb holds only in-frame clones, not every one. V, J and clone size reflect that table, while D and trimming were determined from the DNA. The sample has 300,000 to 400,000 clones; roughly 90% are singletons. Two negative PCRs, clearance, or symptom resolution were required of recovered Cohort 3 donors. This sequence was found in a woman aged 25-40 years who had recovered from COVID-19. Sequencing input: PBMCs or T cells enriched from blood (not recorded which). This chain links TRBV7-9 with TRBJ2-7; D not certain. CDR3 sequence reads: CASSSAKSKSSYEQYF. Written as DNA, the CDR3 is TGTGCCAGCAGCTCTGCAAAGTCTAAGAGCTCCTACGAGCAGTACTTC.